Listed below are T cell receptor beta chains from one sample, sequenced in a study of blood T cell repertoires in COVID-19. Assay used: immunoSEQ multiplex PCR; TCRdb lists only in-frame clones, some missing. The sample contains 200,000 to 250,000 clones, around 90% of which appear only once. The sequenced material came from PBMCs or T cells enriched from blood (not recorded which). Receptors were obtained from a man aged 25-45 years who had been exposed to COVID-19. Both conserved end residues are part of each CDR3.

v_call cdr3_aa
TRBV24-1 CAADSSSNSPLHF
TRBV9 CASSLRTSGERPYNEQFF
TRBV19 CASSTGAGGLGDTQYF
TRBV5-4 CASSSPGRGGQETQYF
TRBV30 CAWVLKGRGSEQYF
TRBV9 CASRPSGLDNSPLHF
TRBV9 CASSALFTGELFF
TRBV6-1 CASSGKFSGQGPNTEAFF
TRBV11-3 CASSLGGTGELFF
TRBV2 CASSPLSTDTQYF
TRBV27 CASSLSWGQYNEQFF
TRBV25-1 CASSDTSGTVSTNEQFF
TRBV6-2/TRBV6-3 CASSHDAGAREQYF
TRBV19 CASSIINQPQHF
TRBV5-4 CASSFGGGGRQNSPLHF
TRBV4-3 CASSQLAGSNSPLHF
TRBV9 CASSVGPGYNYGYTF
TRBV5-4 CASSREGPAYYGYTF
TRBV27 CASSLSSPGYGYTF
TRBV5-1 CASSSSISGGSPYEQYF
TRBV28 CASSLWASGELAKNIQYF
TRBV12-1 CASSFAGQGFQPQHF
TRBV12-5 CASGRDIGNTIYF
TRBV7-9 CASSLGGRGGHQPQHF
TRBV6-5 CASSTAGATSYEQYF
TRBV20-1 CSASSAGWAYEQYF
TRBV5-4 CASSPYGAGTTGELFF
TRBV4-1 CASSQEPGGGRNTIYF
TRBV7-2 CASSSSPREGRAFF
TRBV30 CAWSAYPQGAWGYTF
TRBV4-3 CASSQEAGSGELFF
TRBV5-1 CASSRQGWAMNTEAFF